The 9 T cell receptor beta chains listed next were all sequenced from one sample in a study of blood T cell repertoires in COVID-19. The method was immunoSEQ multiplex PCR; TCRdb's version includes in-frame clones alone and lacks a portion of them. The sample lists roughly 190,000 clones; roughly 80% were seen once. The sample consisted of PBMCs or T cells enriched from blood (not recorded which). The source of these receptors is a woman aged 55-69 years with acute COVID-19.

This chain joins TRBV3-1 (or the pseudogene TRBV3-2) and TRBJ2-1, with TRBD2 identical over 10 bases. V lost 4 bases and J lost 5; bases outside the gene matches: 8. Germline-derived CDR1 and CDR2 are LGHDT and YNNKEL (reference sequence). The CDR3 consists of 16 residues. The CDR3 DNA reads TGTGCCAGCAGCCCCCCCAGCGGGAGGGTTCACAATGAGCAGTTCTTC. Protein sequence: CASSPPSGRVHNEQFF.

V and J are TRBV7-2 and TRBJ1-5; possibly TRBD1 for D (5 bases). Germline V gene sequence: CDR1 SGHTA, CDR2 FQGNSA. The CDR3 consists of 15 residues. Trimming shortened V by 5 bases and J by 7 bases, and 18 bases separated the two germline ends. Here the CDR3 reads CASSPSAGSWQPQHF. CDR3 DNA: TGTGCCAGCAGCCCATCTGCAGGGTCATGGCAGCCCCAGCATTTT.

CDR3 amino acids: CASKYGGEDEQYF. The DNA for the CDR3 is TGTGCCAGCAAGTACGGGGGTGAAGACGAGCAGTACTTC. The chain links TRBV6-5 to TRBJ2-7; a weak D match, TRBD2 (6 bases). The germline CDR1 and CDR2 sequences are MNHEY and SVGAGI. Between the trimmed V and J ends, which lost 7 bases and 5 bases, there was a span of 15 bases. The CDR3 sequence is 13 residues long.

The J gene is TRBJ1-2, the V gene TRBV6-5; TRBD1 matches at 7 bases. The ends lost 2 bases at V and 7 bases at J; junction bases unmatched: 10. Germline V lookup: CDR1 MNHEY, CDR2 SVGAGI. There are 15 residues in the CDR3. The CDR3 nucleotides read TGTGCCAGCAGTTACCAGGGACAGCAACTAATTGGCTACACCTTC. Residues: CASSYQGQQLIGYTF.

J is TRBJ2-1 and V is TRBV7-2, with 8 bases aligning to TRBD1. CDR3 length: 15 residues. With 5 bases clipped from V and 1 base from J, the junction kept 4 bases outside the gene matches. Looked up from germline, CDR1 is SGHTA and CDR2 is FQGNSA. CDR3 DNA sequence: TGTGCCAGCAGCCCAGGACAGGGATCCTACAATGAGCAGTTCTTC. Protein product: CASSPGQGSYNEQFF.

This chain connects TRBV3-1 (or the pseudogene TRBV3-2) to TRBJ2-1; D is perhaps TRBD2 (7 bases). Germline assignment: CDR1 LGHDT and CDR2 YNNKEL (reference sequence). V dropped 4 bases and J dropped 10 bases, with 17 bases sitting between them. The CDR3 length is 14 residues. The CDR3 nucleotides read TGTGCCAGCAGCCGGCGCGGGGGCGTTGGGGAGCAGTTCTTC. Amino acids: CASSRRGGVGEQFF.

The rearrangement joins TRBV28 to TRBJ2-1, with 8 nucleotides matching TRBD2. V lost 8 bases, J lost 9 bases, and 15 bases stayed unmatched. The CDR3 has 15 amino acids. Germline CDR1 reads MDHEN; CDR2 reads SYDVKM. CDR3: CASLGGLAGKREQFF. The CDR3 DNA is TGTGCCAGCCTTGGGGGGCTAGCGGGCAAGCGTGAGCAGTTCTTC. Full variable domain (remainder filled in from reference TRBV28 and TRBJ2-1): DVKVTQSSRYLVKRTGEKVFLECVQDMDHENMFWYRQDPGLGLRLIYFSYDVKMKEKGDIPEGYSVSREKKERFSLILESASTNQTSMYLCASLGGLAGKREQFFGPGTRLTVL.

The chain combines TRBV25-1 with TRBJ1-2; tentative D call: TRBD1 (5 bases). The CDR3 spans 13 residues. Germline V gene data show CDR1 as MGHDK and CDR2 as SYGVNS. Between the trimmed V and J ends, which lost 2 bases and 4 bases, there was a span of 8 bases. The CDR3 region is CASSEDSFYGYTF. DNA of the CDR3: TGTGCCAGCAGTGAAGACAGCTTCTATGGCTACACCTTC.

The chain recombines TRBV27 with TRBJ1-2; 12 bases align to TRBD1. V shed 6 bases, J shed 7 bases, and the junction held 6 bases outside the gene matches. Germline CDR1 is MNHEY and CDR2 is SMNVEV (reference sequence). The CDR3 sequence is 14 residues long. The chain's CDR3 is CASSPGQGAFGYTF. CDR3 DNA sequence: TGTGCCAGCAGCCCGGGACAGGGGGCGTTTGGCTACACCTTC.